The clone carrying this T cell receptor beta chain was observed a few times. Its antigen remains unknown. Unique molecular identifiers tagged individual cDNA molecules. Each CDR3 protein gets one entry after TCRdb re-called the 5' RACE reads with MiXCR. Of over 60,000 distinct CDR3 sequences listed, around a tenth are singletons. The data are from a study of early T cells in non-severe SARS-CoV-2 infection. Across the study: Unsorted whole-blood RNA was sequenced in bulk, leaving chains unpaired.

Study-level findings and limits: Anti-spike CD8 responses were favored in VDJdb matching, and private and CD4 specificities were missed.

V was cut by 3 bases and J by 6 bases, with 17 bases left in between. The CDR3 has 15 amino acids. Germline V lookup: CDR1 GTSNPN, CDR2 SVGIG (reference sequence). Material for sequencing was whole blood. The sequence derives from an adult who was a healthcare worker with PCR-confirmed SARS-CoV-2 infection or an uninfected control (not recorded which). The gene calls are TRBV30 and TRBJ2-2; D possibly corresponds to TRBD1 (6 bases). As DNA, the CDR3 is TGTGCCTGGAGGAACGTACAGGGTAGGGCCGGGGAGCTGTTTTTT. Its protein product is CAWRNVQGRAGELFF.